This T cell receptor beta chain comes out of a study of blood T cell repertoires in COVID-19. On the study more broadly: The United States, Italy and Spain supplied acute and convalescent COVID-19 samples.

Clones were sequenced by immunoSEQ multiplex PCR, and TCRdb holds only the in-frame ones, with some missing. Of about 140,000 clones in the sample, over 60% were seen once. CDR1 and CDR2 from the germline V gene are ENHRY and SYGVKD. Trimming left V 2 bases short and J 2 bases short, with 6 bases between. The CDR3 has 13 amino acids. Sequencing used PBMCs or T cells enriched from blood (not recorded which). The chain recombines TRBV10-3 with TRBJ1-1, with D possibly TRBD1 on 5 matching bases. This TCR came from a woman aged 50 to 60 who had recovered from COVID-19. CDR3 coding DNA: TGTGCCATCAGTGAGACAGGTAACACTGAAGCTTTCTTT. Its protein is CAISETGNTEAFF.